This T cell receptor (beta chain) comes out of a study of cytomegalovirus exposure and HLA in healthy donors. The study, taken as a whole, reports: For most subjects, TCR beta sequences were reported to predict HLA-A and HLA-B alleles with accuracy. Researchers reported in a later analysis that common viral pathogens appeared linked to several top clusters. It was confirmed in vitro that three of the CMV-associated chains were specific for CMV antigens.

The PCR employed 60 Vbeta primers together with 13 Jbeta primers. Data came from immunoSEQ multiplex PCR; TCRdb stores just in-frame clones and leaves some out. The sample carries under 150,000 clones, around four fifths recorded once. In the case of this clone: The target antigen is unknown.

The sample was PBMCs. This clonotype originated in a boy younger than 18 in good health and CMV-seronegative.

The chain's CDR3 is CSVDRGNTIYF. Here the CDR3 DNA reads TGCAGCGTTGATCGTGGAAACACCATATATTTT. The chain has TRBV29-1 and TRBJ1-3; D is unclear. Germline V gives CDR1 SQVTM, CDR2 ANQGSEA. This CDR3 region has 11 residues. Trimming removed 3 bases from V and 3 bases from J, with 3 bases in between.